The following is a T cell receptor beta chain sequence with its context. Its antigen remains unknown. The data originate from a study of T cell responses to AZD1222 COVID-19 vaccine. The wider study: Samples with a second dose at about 4 or about 12 weeks were pooled together. General study results and limits: In all cases, repertoires were sampled only after the peak T cell response. Among spike-specific TCRs, nearly half reportedly target unmutated variant regions.

TCRdb's table, derived via immunoSEQ multiplex PCR, lists solely in-frame clones and lacks some. The sample includes about 78,000 clones, 70% to 85% of them seen just once. Germline V gene data show CDR1 as MNHEY and CDR2 as SVGAGI. The CDR3 extends over 13 amino acids. V lost 4 bases, J lost 6 bases, and 7 bases lay in between. The gene calls are TRBV6-5 and TRBJ1-6, with D maybe TRBD1 (5 bases). The TCR sequence derives from an adult in good health. The sample here was peripheral blood, taken on day 0 of AZD1222 vaccination. The CDR3 protein is CASSSRGNSPLHF. The CDR3 coding sequence is TGTGCCAGCAGTTCAAGGGGTAATTCACCCCTCCACTTT.